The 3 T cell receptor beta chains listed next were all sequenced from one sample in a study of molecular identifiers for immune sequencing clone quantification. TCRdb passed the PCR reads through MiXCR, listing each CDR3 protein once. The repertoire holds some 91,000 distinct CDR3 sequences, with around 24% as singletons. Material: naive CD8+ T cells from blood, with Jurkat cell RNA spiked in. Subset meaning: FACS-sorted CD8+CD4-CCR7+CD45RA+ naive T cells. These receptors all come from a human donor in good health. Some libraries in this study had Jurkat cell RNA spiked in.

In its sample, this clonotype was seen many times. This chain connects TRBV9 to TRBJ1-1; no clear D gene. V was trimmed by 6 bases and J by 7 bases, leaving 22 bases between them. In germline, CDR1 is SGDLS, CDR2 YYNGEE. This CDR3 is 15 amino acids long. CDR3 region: CASTPPAAATGEAFF. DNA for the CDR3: TGTGCCAGCACCCCTCCCGCGGCAGCAACCGGTGAAGCTTTCTTT. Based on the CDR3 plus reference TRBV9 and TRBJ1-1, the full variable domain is DSGVTQTPKHLITATGQRVTLRCSPRSGDLSVYWYQQSLDQGLQFLIQYYNGEERAKGNILERFSAQQFPDLHSELNLSSLELGDSALYFCASTPPAAATGEAFFGQGTRLTVV.

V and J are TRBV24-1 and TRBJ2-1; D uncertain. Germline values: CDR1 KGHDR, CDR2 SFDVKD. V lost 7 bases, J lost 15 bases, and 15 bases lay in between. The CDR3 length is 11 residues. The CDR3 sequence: CATRNLDHWFF. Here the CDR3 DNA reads TGTGCCACCAGAAACCTAGATCACTGGTTCTTC.

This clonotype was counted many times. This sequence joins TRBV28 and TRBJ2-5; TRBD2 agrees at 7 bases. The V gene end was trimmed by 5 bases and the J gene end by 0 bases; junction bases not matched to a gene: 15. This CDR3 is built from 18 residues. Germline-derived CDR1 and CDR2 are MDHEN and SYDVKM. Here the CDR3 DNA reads TGTGCCAGCAGTAGTTTTGGGCTAGCGGAAGGGAACCAAGAGACCCAGTACTTC. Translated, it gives CASSSFGLAEGNQETQYF.